This passage covers 4 T cell receptor beta chains from one sample sequenced in a study of Ad26.COV2.S vaccination and SARS-CoV-2 variants. Specified treatment: around 19 received Ad26.COV2.S at low or high dose, single or two shots; 5 received placebo; per-sample allocation not given. Material that was analyzed had been drawn on day 63 after the first vaccine or placebo injection. Sequencing was performed with immunoSEQ multiplex PCR; in TCRdb, only in-frame clones are kept and a portion is missing. The sample shows approximately 480,000 clones, roughly 85% of them seen only once. The sample consisted of peripheral blood, taken in a trial of Ad26.COV2.S vaccine versus placebo. These receptors were taken from a person aged 18-60 years who received the Ad26.COV2.S COVID-19 vaccine or a placebo.

The chain combines TRBV5-4 with TRBJ2-1; D may be TRBD2 (6 bases). V gave up 2 bases and J gave up 2 bases, with 14 bases separating them. CDR1 SGHNT and CDR2 YYREEE come from the germline V gene (reference sequence). The CDR3 loop spans 16 amino acids. DNA of the CDR3: TGTGCCAGCAGCTTCTCCGGGACTCTGACCTACAATGAGCAGTTCTTC. As protein: CASSFSGTLTYNEQFF. The whole variable domain, filled in from reference TRBV5-4 and TRBJ2-1, reads ETGVTQSPTHLIKTRGQQVTLRCSSQSGHNTVSWYQQALGQGPQFIFQYYREEENGRGNFPPRFSGLQFPNYSSELNVNALELDDSALYLCASSFSGTLTYNEQFFGPGTRLTVL.

The chain recombines TRBV27 with TRBJ1-1; 9 nucleotides match TRBD1. V trimming: 3 bases; J trimming: 2 bases; junction bases outside the gene matches: 4. The germline V gene encodes CDR1 MNHEY and CDR2 SMNVEV (reference sequence). The CDR3 has 15 residues. The CDR3 is CASSFGTGINTEAFF. The CDR3 nucleotides read TGTGCCAGCAGTTTTGGGACAGGGATTAACACTGAAGCTTTCTTT.

CDR3 coding DNA: TGTGCCACCAGCAGGGTCGGACAGGGACCCGTTAACTATGGCTACACCTTC. Translating it yields CATSRVGQGPVNYGYTF. This chain uses TRBV15 with TRBJ1-2, with 8 bases matching TRBD1. The CDR3 length is 17 residues. With 3 bases clipped from V and 1 base from J, the junction kept 10 bases outside the gene matches. Germline lookup yields CDR1 LNHNV and CDR2 YYDKDF (reference sequence). The full variable domain, in which reference TRBV15 and TRBJ1-2 provide the parts outside the CDR3, is DAMVIQNPRYQVTQFGKPVTLSCSQTLNHNVMYWYQQKSSQAPKLLFHYYDKDFNNEADTPDNFQSRRPNTSFCFLDIRSPGLGDTAMYLCATSRVGQGPVNYGYTFGSGTRLTVV.

The V gene is TRBV28, the J gene TRBJ2-6, with a weak D call TRBD2 (6 bases). The germline V gene encodes CDR1 MDHEN and CDR2 SYDVKM. The CDR3 is 17 amino acids. Trimming stripped 5 bases from V and 1 base from J, with 15 bases between. The CDR3 nucleotides are TGTGCCAGCAGTCTCGAGGTCGGAGGGTCTGGGGCCAACGTCCTGACTTTC. Amino acid sequence: CASSLEVGGSGANVLTF.